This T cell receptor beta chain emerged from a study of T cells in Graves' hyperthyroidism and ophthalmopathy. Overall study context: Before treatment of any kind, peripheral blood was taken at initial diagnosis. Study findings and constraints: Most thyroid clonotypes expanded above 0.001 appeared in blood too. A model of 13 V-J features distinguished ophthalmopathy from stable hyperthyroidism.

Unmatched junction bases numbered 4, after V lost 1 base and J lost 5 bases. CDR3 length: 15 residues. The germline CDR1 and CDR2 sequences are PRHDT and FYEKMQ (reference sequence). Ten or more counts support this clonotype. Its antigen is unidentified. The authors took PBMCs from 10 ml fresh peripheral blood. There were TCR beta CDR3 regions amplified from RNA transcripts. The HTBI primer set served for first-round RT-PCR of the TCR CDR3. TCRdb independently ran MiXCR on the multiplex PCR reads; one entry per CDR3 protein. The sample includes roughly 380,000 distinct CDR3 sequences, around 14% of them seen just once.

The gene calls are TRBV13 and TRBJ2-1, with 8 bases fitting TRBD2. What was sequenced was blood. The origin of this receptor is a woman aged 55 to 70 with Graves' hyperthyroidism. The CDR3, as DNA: TGTGCCAGCAGCTTAGCCAGCGGGAGAAACAATGAGCAGTTCTTC. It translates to CASSLASGRNNEQFF.